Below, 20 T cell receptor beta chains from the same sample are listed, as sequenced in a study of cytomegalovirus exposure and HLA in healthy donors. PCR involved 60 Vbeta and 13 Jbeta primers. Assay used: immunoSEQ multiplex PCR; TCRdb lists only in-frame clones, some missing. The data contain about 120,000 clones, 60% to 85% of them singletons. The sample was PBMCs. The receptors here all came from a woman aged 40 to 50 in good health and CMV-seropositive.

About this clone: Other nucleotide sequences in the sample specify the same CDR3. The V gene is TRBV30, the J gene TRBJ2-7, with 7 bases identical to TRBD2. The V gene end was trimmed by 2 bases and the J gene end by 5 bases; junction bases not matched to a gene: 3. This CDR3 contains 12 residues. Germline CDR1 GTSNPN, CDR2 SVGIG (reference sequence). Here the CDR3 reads CAWSYSGNEQYF. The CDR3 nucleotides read TGTGCCTGGAGTTACAGCGGGAACGAGCAGTACTTC.

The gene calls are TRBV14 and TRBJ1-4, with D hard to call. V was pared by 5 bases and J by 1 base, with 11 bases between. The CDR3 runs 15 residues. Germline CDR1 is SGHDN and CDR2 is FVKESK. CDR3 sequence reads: CASSWRPLTNEKLFF. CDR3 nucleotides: TGTGCCAGCAGCTGGAGACCTCTAACTAATGAAAAACTGTTTTTT.

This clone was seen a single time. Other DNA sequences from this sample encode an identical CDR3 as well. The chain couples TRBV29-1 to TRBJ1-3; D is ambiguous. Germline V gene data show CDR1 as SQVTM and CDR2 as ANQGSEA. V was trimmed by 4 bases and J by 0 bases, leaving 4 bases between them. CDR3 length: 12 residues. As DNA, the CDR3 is TGCAGCGTTGGCGGCTCTGGAAACACCATATATTTT. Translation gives CSVGGSGNTIYF.

In DNA, the CDR3 is TGTGCCAGCACCCGACAGGGAATGAACACTGAAGCTTTCTTT. It codes for CASTRQGMNTEAFF. The V call is TRBV6-1, the J call TRBJ1-1; 7 nucleotides line up with TRBD1. Germline V gene lookup returns CDR1 MNHNS and CDR2 SASEGT. The CDR3 has 14 amino acids. V was pared by 7 bases and J by 0 bases, with 5 bases of the junction left unmatched.

The DNA for the CDR3 is TGTGCCAGTAGGCGTGACAGAGATAGCAATCAGCCCCAGCATTTT. Residues: CASRRDRDSNQPQHF. V gene TRBV19 combines with J gene TRBJ1-5, with D perhaps matching TRBD1 (5 bases). The CDR3 contains 15 residues. Trimming shortened V by 6 bases and J by 0 bases, and 12 bases separated the two germline ends. Germline-derived CDR1 and CDR2 are LNHDA and SQIVND (reference sequence).

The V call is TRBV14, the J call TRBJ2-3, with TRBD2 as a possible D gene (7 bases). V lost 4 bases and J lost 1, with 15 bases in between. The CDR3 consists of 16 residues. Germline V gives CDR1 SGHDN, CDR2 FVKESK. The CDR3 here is CASSPPRGGRTDTQYF. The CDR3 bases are TGTGCCAGCAGCCCCCCTAGGGGGGGCCGCACAGATACGCAGTATTTT.

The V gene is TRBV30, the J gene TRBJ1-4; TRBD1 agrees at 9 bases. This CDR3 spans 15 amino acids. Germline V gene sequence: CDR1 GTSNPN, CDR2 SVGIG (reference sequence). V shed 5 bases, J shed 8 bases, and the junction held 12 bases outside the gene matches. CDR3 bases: TGTGCCTGGGCCTACAGGGGGCGAGGAAGGGAAAAACTGTTTTTT. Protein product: CAWAYRGRGREKLFF.

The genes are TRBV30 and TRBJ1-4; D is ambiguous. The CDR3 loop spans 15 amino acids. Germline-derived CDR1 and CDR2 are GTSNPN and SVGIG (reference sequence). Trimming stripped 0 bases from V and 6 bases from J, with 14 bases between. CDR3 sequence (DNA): TGTGCCTGGAGTGTCGGAGGGCAGCGTTATGAAAAACTGTTTTTT. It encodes CAWSVGGQRYEKLFF. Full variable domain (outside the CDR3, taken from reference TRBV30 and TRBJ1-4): SQTIHQWPATLVQPVGSPLSLECTVEGTSNPNLYWYRQAAGRGLQLLFYSVGIGQISSEVPQNLSASRPQDRQFILSSKKLLLSDSGFYLCAWSVGGQRYEKLFFGSGTQLSVL.

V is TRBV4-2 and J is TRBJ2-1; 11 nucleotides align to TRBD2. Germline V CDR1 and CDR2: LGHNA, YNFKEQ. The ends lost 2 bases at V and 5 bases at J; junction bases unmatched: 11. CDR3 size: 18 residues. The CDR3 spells CASSQRTLLAGEDNEQFF. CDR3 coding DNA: TGTGCCAGCAGCCAAAGGACTTTACTAGCGGGAGAGGACAATGAGCAGTTCTTC.

The CDR3, as DNA: TGTGCCAGCAGCTTAGCCAGGGGCACAGATACGCAGTATTTT. Amino acid sequence: CASSLARGTDTQYF. J is TRBJ2-3 and V is TRBV7-2; possible D gene TRBD1, 5 bases. The CDR3 runs to 14 residues. Germline CDR1 is SGHTA and CDR2 is FQGNSA. Between the trimmed V and J ends, which lost 0 bases and 1 base, there was a span of 5 bases.

CDR3 coding DNA: TGTGCCAGCAGCTTATTTGCGAATCTAGGACAGGGAAATTCTGGGGCCAACGTCCTGACTTTC. This sequence encodes CASSLFANLGQGNSGANVLTF. This chain links TRBV7-6 with TRBJ2-6, with TRBD1 matching 8 bases. The germline CDR1 and CDR2 sequences are SGHVS and FNYEAQ. V shed 2 bases and J 1 base; nucleotides not matched to a gene: 16. CDR3 length: 21 residues.

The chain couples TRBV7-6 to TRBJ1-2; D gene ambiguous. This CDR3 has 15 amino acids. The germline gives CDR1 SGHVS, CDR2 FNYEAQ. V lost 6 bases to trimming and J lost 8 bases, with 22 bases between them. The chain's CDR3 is CASSPANSPVRGYTF. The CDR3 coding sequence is TGTGCCAGCAGTCCCGCGAACAGCCCCGTTAGGGGCTACACCTTC.

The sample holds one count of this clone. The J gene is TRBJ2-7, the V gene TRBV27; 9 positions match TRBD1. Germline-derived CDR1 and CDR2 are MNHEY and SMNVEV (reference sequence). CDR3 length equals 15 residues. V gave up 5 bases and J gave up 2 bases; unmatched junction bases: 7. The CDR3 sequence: CASSPTGQGTYEQYF. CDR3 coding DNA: TGTGCCAGCAGTCCGACGGGACAGGGCACCTACGAGCAGTACTTC.

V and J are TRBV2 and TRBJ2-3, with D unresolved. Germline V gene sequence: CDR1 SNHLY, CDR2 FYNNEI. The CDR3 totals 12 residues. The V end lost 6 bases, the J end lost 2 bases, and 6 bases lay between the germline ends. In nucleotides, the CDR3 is TGTGCCAGCAGCCCACACACAGATACGCAGTATTTT. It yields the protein CASSPHTDTQYF.

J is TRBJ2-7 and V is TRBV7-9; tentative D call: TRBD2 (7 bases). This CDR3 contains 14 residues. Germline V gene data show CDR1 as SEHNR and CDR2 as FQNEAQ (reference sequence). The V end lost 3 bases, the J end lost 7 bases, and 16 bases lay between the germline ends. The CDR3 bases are TGTGCCAGCAGCTTGGGAGGGGGTCTTAGGGAGCAGTACTTC. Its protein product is CASSLGGGLREQYF.

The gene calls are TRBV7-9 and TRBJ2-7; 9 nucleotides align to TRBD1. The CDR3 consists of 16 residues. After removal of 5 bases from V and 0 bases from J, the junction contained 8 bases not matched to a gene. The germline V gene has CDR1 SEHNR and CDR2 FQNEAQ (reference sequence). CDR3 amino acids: CASSRPGQGFSYEQYF. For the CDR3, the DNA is TGTGCCAGCAGCCGTCCGGGACAGGGTTTCTCCTACGAGCAGTACTTC.

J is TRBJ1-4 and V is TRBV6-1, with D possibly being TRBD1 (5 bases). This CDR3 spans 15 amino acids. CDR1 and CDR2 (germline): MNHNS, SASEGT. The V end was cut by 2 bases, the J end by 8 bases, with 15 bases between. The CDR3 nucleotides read TGTGCCAGCAGTGAAAGAGTGCAGGGAGGCGAAAAACTGTTTTTT. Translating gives CASSERVQGGEKLFF.

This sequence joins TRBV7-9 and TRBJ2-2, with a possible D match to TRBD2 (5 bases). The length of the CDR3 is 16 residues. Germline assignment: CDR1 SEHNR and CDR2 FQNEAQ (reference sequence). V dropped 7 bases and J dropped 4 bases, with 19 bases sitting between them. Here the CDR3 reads CASTPKVGVSTGELFF. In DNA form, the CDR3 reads TGTGCCAGCACCCCAAAGGTGGGAGTTAGCACCGGGGAGCTGTTTTTT. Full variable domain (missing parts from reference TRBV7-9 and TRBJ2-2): DTGVSQNPRHKITKRGQNVTFRCDPISEHNRLYWYRQTLGQGPEFLTYFQNEAQLEKSRLLSDRFSAERPKGSFSTLEIQRTEQGDSAMYLCASTPKVGVSTGELFFGEGSRLTVL.

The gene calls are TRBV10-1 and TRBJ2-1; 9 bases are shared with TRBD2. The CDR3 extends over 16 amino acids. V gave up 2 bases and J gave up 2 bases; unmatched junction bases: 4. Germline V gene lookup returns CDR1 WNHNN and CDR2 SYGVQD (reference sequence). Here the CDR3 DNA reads TGCGCCAGCAGTGAGAAGGCGGGGGGGCCCTACAATGAGCAGTTCTTC. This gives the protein CASSEKAGGPYNEQFF.

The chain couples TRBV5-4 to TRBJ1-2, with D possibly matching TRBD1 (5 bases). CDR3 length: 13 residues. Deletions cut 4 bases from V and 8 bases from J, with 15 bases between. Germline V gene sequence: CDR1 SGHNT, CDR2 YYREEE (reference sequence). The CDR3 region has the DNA TGTGCCAGCAGCGGGGACTACTCCGGAGGCTACACCTTC. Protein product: CASSGDYSGGYTF.